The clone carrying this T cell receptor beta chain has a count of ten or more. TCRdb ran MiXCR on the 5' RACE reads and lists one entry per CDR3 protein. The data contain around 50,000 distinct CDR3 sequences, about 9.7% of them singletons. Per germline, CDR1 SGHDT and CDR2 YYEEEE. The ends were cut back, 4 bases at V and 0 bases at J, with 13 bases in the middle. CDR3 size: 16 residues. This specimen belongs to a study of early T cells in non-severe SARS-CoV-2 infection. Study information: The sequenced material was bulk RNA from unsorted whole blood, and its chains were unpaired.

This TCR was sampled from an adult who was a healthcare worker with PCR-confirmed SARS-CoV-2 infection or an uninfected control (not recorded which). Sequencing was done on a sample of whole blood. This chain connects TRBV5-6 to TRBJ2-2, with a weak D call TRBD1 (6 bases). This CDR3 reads CASSAIGGANTGELFF. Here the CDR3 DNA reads TGTGCCAGCAGCGCCATTGGGGGCGCGAACACCGGGGAGCTGTTTTTT.